These 10 T cell receptor beta chains were sequenced from one sample in a study of shared clonotypes between healthy human individuals (dated by TCRdb to between 2020 and 2021). Receptor libraries were prepared by the immunoSEQ multiplex PCR assay. TCRdb retrieved this table from immuneACCESS and kept in-frame rearrangements only. Not all clones are present; in checked studies, unresolved V genes account for under half, and no reason is known for the remainder. The sample yields hundreds of thousands of clones; more than 70% were counted once. The ten largest clones capture about 1.8% of the sample. The specimen was memory CD4+ T cells sorted from blood. The cell subset or site label, as the study defines it: CD45RA-negative fraction. These receptors were obtained from a woman under 40 in good health.

V is TRBV28 and J is TRBJ2-7; 11 nucleotides line up with TRBD2. The length of the CDR3 is 15 residues. V shed 5 bases and J 4 bases; nucleotides not matched to a gene: 7. The germline V gene has CDR1 MDHEN and CDR2 SYDVKM. In DNA form, the CDR3 reads TGTGCCAGCAGTGATAGCGGGAGGGCCCAGTACGAGCAGTACTTC. It specifies CASSDSGRAQYEQYF.

This clone was counted a single time. The rearrangement links TRBV2 to TRBJ1-3; no clear D gene. V was shortened by 6 bases and J by 0 bases, with 6 bases between the two germline ends. Germline CDR1 is SNHLY and CDR2 is FYNNEI. This CDR3 comprises 13 residues. Here the CDR3 DNA reads TGTGCCAGCAGCCCTAACTCTGGAAACACCATATATTTT. It yields the protein CASSPNSGNTIYF.

V usage is TRBV6-5 and J usage is TRBJ2-7, with D possibly matching TRBD2 (6 bases). Germline CDR1 and CDR2: MNHEY and SVGAGI. This CDR3 region has 14 residues. Trimming took 6 bases from V and 6 from J, leaving 18 bases between them. The CDR3 reads CASRGSGLLSEQYF. Written as DNA, the CDR3 is TGTGCCAGCAGGGGCTCGGGACTTCTGTCCGAGCAGTACTTC.

The chain recombines TRBV27 with TRBJ1-4, with 7 bases identical to TRBD1. Germline V gives CDR1 MNHEY, CDR2 SMNVEV (reference sequence). The CDR3 contains 15 residues. V was pared by 2 bases and J by 6 bases, with 6 bases of the junction left unmatched. CDR3 protein: CASSLRGTADEKLFF. The CDR3 DNA sequence: TGTGCCAGCAGTTTAAGAGGGACAGCGGATGAAAAACTGTTTTTT. The whole variable domain, filled in from reference TRBV27 and TRBJ1-4, reads EAQVTQNPRYLITVTGKKLTVTCSQNMNHEYMSWYRQDPGLGLRQIYYSMNVEVTDKGDVPEGYKVSRKEKRNFPLILESPSPNQTSLYFCASSLRGTADEKLFFGSGTQLSVL.

The rearrangement joins TRBV29-1 to TRBJ2-3, with D possibly TRBD2 on 6 matching bases. Deletions cut 6 bases from V and 4 bases from J, with 14 bases between. The CDR3 sequence is 13 residues long. Germline CDR1 reads SQVTM; CDR2 reads ANQGSEA. For the CDR3, the DNA is TGCAGCGTCTGCGACTCGGGGGCAGATACGCAGTATTTT. Residues: CSVCDSGADTQYF.

V and J are TRBV19 and TRBJ2-7; 9 nucleotides match TRBD1. Germline CDR1 LNHDA, CDR2 SQIVND (reference sequence). The CDR3 consists of 13 residues. V gave up 5 bases and J gave up 6 bases; unmatched junction bases: 5. This CDR3 reads CASSSRTGVEQYF. The CDR3 coding sequence is TGTGCCAGTAGTTCTCGGACAGGGGTCGAGCAGTACTTC.

This clone has ten or more counts. The rearrangement uses TRBV5-4 and TRBJ1-2; 10 bases line up with TRBD1. The V segment lost 4 bases and the J segment 5 bases; nucleotides outside the gene matches: 8. There are 15 residues in the CDR3. Germline lookup yields CDR1 SGHNT and CDR2 YYREEE (reference sequence). The CDR3 coding sequence is TGTGCCAGCAGCCCCTGGACAGGGGGTTCGTATGGCTACACCTTC. Translated, it gives CASSPWTGGSYGYTF.

The gene calls are TRBV6-5 and TRBJ1-2; D remains ambiguous. The ends were cut back, 0 bases at V and 3 bases at J, with 8 bases in the middle. CDR1 MNHEY and CDR2 SVGAGI come from the germline V gene. This CDR3 comprises 14 residues. The CDR3 nucleotides are TGTGCCAGCAGTTACTCGGGCGGGCACTATGGCTACACCTTC. This translates into CASSYSGGHYGYTF.

This clone was seen just once. V gene TRBV7-9 combines with J gene TRBJ2-2; 8 bases align to TRBD2. The CDR3 has 15 residues. With 5 bases clipped from V and 0 bases from J, the junction kept 2 bases outside the gene matches. The germline CDR1 and CDR2 sequences are SEHNR and FQNEAQ (reference sequence). CDR3 coding DNA: TGTGCCAGCAGCGGGCGGGAGGCGAACACCGGGGAGCTGTTTTTT. It yields the protein CASSGREANTGELFF. Supplemented by reference TRBV7-9 and TRBJ2-2, the full variable domain reads DTGVSQNPRHKITKRGQNVTFRCDPISEHNRLYWYRQTLGQGPEFLTYFQNEAQLEKSRLLSDRFSAERPKGSFSTLEIQRTEQGDSAMYLCASSGREANTGELFFGEGSRLTVL.

V is TRBV10-3 and J is TRBJ2-7; 9 bases agree with TRBD1. From germline, CDR1 is ENHRY and CDR2 SYGVKD. Trimming took 6 bases from V and 2 from J; bases not matched to a gene: 2. The CDR3 has 13 amino acids. For the CDR3, the DNA is TGTGCCATCAGCGGACAGGGGACCTACGAGCAGTACTTC. Its protein is CAISGQGTYEQYF.